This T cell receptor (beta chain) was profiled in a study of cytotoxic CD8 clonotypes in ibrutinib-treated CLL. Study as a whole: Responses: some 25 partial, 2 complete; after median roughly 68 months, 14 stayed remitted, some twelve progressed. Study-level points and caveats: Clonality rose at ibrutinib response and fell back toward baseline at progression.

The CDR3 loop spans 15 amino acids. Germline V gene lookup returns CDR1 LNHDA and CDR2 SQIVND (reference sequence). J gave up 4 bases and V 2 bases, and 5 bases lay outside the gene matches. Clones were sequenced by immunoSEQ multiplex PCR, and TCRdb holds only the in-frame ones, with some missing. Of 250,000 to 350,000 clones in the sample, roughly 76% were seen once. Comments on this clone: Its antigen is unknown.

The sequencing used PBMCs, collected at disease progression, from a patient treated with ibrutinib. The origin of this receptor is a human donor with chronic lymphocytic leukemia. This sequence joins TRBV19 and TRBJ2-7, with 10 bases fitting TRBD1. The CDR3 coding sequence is TGTGCCAGTAGTATAAAGGGACAGGGGTTTTACGAGCAGTACTTC. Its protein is CASSIKGQGFYEQYF. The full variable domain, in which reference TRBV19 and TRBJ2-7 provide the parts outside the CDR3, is DGGITQSPKYLFRKEGQNVTLSCEQNLNHDAMYWYRQDPGQGLRLIYYSQIVNDFQKGDIAEGYSVSREKKESFPLTVTSAQKNPTAFYLCASSIKGQGFYEQYFGPGTRLTVT.